The clone carrying this T cell receptor (beta chain) has a handful of counts. What it binds is not known. TCRdb re-called the 5' RACE reads with MiXCR, one entry per CDR3 protein. The sample yields 300,000 to 350,000 distinct CDR3 sequences, under 15% seen once. The data derive from a study of CD8 T cells in ankylosing spondylitis. General study points: Clones linked to the disease showed a CD8+ phenotype. They occurred at relatively low frequencies in peripheral blood. The study identified a TCR beta motif of under 10 highly homologous variants that appeared characteristic of ankylosing spondylitis blood.

The CDR3 totals 14 residues. Trimming pared 7 bases from V and 6 bases from J, leaving 16 bases between. In germline, CDR1 is LNHNV, CDR2 YYDKDF (reference sequence). Sequenced material: blood, either unsorted or a sorted T cell fraction (not recorded which). The sequence came from a male donor with ankylosing spondylitis or in good health (not recorded which). The chain combines TRBV15 with TRBJ2-1, with no clear D. CDR3 residues: CATKGQAVGNEQFF. CDR3 in DNA: TGTGCCACCAAAGGGCAGGCCGTAGGCAATGAGCAGTTCTTC. Complete variable domain (other parts from reference TRBV15 and TRBJ2-1): DAMVIQNPRYQVTQFGKPVTLSCSQTLNHNVMYWYQQKSSQAPKLLFHYYDKDFNNEADTPDNFQSRRPNTSFCFLDIRSPGLGDTAMYLCATKGQAVGNEQFFGPGTRLTVL.